A selection of T cell receptor beta chains follows, all from one sample in a study of blood T cell repertoires in COVID-19. Only in-frame clones appear in the TCRdb table, and some are missing; sequencing was by immunoSEQ multiplex PCR. The profile covers approximately 190,000 clones, with roughly 80% appearing a single time and under 8% taken by the ten largest. Sequenced material: peripheral blood. Receptors originate from a man in his fifties or sixties with acute or convalescent COVID-19. The CDR3 runs from the conserved cysteine through the conserved F or W. D genes are given only for firm matches. Clone size is given for some rows only: seen once, a few or many times, or a class if the clone is expanded.

V	D	size	J	DNA	CDR3
TRBV18	TRBD1	.	TRBJ2-5	TGTGCCAGCTCACCACAAACAGGGGGCAGGGAGACCCAGTACTTC	CASSPQTGGRETQYF
TRBV6-5	TRBD1	.	TRBJ1-4	TGTGCCAGCAGTTGGGACAGGGGTAATGAAAAACTGTTTTTT	CASSWDRGNEKLFF
TRBV24-1	TRBD2	.	TRBJ2-1	TGTGCCACCAGTGATCCTAGCGGGAGTGGCAATGAGCAGTTCTTC	CATSDPSGSGNEQFF
TRBV7-9	TRBD1	.	TRBJ1-1	TGTGCCAGCAGCTCTCGCGCAGGGGGGAACACTGAAGCTTTCTTT	CASSSRAGGNTEAFF
TRBV19	.	few	TRBJ2-7	TGTGCCAGTAGTATAGTTGCATCTAGCTCCTACGAGCAGTACTTC	CASSIVASSSYEQYF
TRBV6-4	.	.	TRBJ1-2	TGTGCCAGCAGTGTAAGTCTCCAGGGCTCTGGCTACACCTTC	CASSVSLQGSGYTF
TRBV5-1	TRBD1	.	TRBJ1-2	TGCGCCAGCAGCCCCCGTCCCGGGACAGGGGAGGGTGGCTACACCTTC	CASSPRPGTGEGGYTF
TRBV3-1/TRBV3-2	.	.	TRBJ1-5	TGTGCCAGCAGCCAAGATCCATACGGGGGTAGCAATCAGCCCCAGCATTTT	CASSQDPYGGSNQPQHF
TRBV7-8	.	once	TRBJ1-2	TGTGCCAGCAGCCTCGGGGGGGGGTATAATTCTGGCTACACCTTC	CASSLGGGYNSGYTF
TRBV12-5	.	once	TRBJ1-4	TGTGCTAGTGGTTTAGGCGTTCGGGGTGAAAAACTGTTTTTT	CASGLGVRGEKLFF
TRBV4-1	.	.	TRBJ1-2	TGCGCCAGCAGCCCCGGGACTGGGAACTATGGCTACACCTTC	CASSPGTGNYGYTF
TRBV30	TRBD2	.	TRBJ2-7	TGTGCCTGGAGTGTGAAGGGAGGGAGAGAGCAGTACTTC	CAWSVKGGREQYF
TRBV27	TRBD1	.	TRBJ1-2	TGTGCCAGCAGTTTCTATCCTGAGGGTGGACAGGGACTTGGCTACACCTTC	CASSFYPEGGQGLGYTF
TRBV4-2	.	.	TRBJ1-1	TGTGCCAGCAGCCCCGTGGCAGTGGACACTGAAGCTTTCTTT	CASSPVAVDTEAFF
TRBV11-2	TRBD1	.	TRBJ1-1	TGTGCCAGCAGCAGGACAGGGTTAACTGAAGCTTTCTTT	CASSRTGLTEAFF
TRBV5-4	.	.	TRBJ1-1	TGTGCCAGCAGCTCGGACATGAACACTGAAGCTTTCTTT	CASSSDMNTEAFF
TRBV14	.	.	TRBJ2-7	TGTGCCAGCAGCCAAGCTCAGGTCTCGGACGAGCAGTACTTC	CASSQAQVSDEQYF
TRBV29-1	TRBD2	.	TRBJ2-3	TGCAGCGTTTCGGCTAGCGGGAGGGCAGGGACAGATACGCAGTATTTT	CSVSASGRAGTDTQYF
TRBV5-1	.	.	TRBJ1-1	TGCGCCAGCAGCTTGGATGCAGGGCGGACTGAAGCTTTCTTT	CASSLDAGRTEAFF
TRBV6-2/TRBV6-3	TRBD1	.	TRBJ1-5	TGTGCCAGCAGCCCAGACAGGGTTATTCAGCCCCAGCATTTT	CASSPDRVIQPQHF
TRBV7-3	.	.	TRBJ2-3	TGTGCCAGCAGCCCCTTTCTCTCTAGCACAGATACGCAGTATTTT	CASSPFLSSTDTQYF